This TCR beta chain was documented in a study of CD8+CD57+ T cells in acquired aplastic anemia. Across the study: The sorted CD4+ and CD8+ cells yielded an average around 3.4 ug of DNA.

Patients picked for sequencing had shown CD8+CD57+ cell expansion detected by flow cytometry. The TCR beta profiling, which covered VDJ combination and CDR3 sequence, was carried out using genomic DNA as the template. TCRdb re-called the reads through MiXCR, storing one row per CDR3 protein. The sample contains around 190,000 distinct CDR3 sequences, approximately 48% of which appear only once. Worth noting for this clonotype: As yet, its antigen is unknown.

V was cut by 3 bases and J by 4 bases, with 16 bases left in between. CDR1 and CDR2 (germline): SGHDT, YYEEEE. There are 16 residues in the CDR3. Overall study results and limits: The study identified twenty-nine CD8+ CDR3 sequences shared by patients and controls.

This chain links TRBV5-6 with TRBJ1-4; D gene unclear. The sequenced sample was sorted CD4+, CD8+, or CD8+CD57+ T cells (not recorded which) from PBMCs. The origin of this receptor is a human donor with aplastic anemia. The CDR3 coding sequence is TGTGCCAGCAGCTCCCTCGAGGGCACTGATAATGAAAAACTGTTTTTT. Translation: CASSSLEGTDNEKLFF. Complete variable domain (other parts from reference TRBV5-6 and TRBJ1-4): DAGVTQSPTHLIKTRGQQVTLRCSPKSGHDTVSWYQQALGQGPQFIFQYYEEEERQRGNFPDRFSGHQFPNYSSELNVNALLLGDSALYLCASSSLEGTDNEKLFFGSGTQLSVL.